A single sample gave rise to the 24 T cell receptor beta chains below, sequenced in a study of blood T cell repertoires in COVID-19. Sequenced by immunoSEQ multiplex PCR; TCRdb stores in-frame clones only, minus some. The sample contains approximately 160,000 clones, around 90% of which appear only once. The sequencing sample was made of peripheral blood. The receptors shown here come from a man aged 60-69 years with active or convalescent COVID-19.

The rearrangement joins TRBV15 to TRBJ2-3; 8 bases are shared with TRBD2. J gave up 5 bases and V 4 bases, and 8 bases lay outside the gene matches. Germline-derived CDR1 and CDR2 are LNHNV and YYDKDF (reference sequence). The CDR3 is 15 amino acids. CDR3 DNA sequence: TGTGCCACCAGCACCCCAGATCTAGCGGGAGATACGCAGTATTTT. Its protein is CATSTPDLAGDTQYF. The full variable domain, with the rest looked up from reference TRBV15 and TRBJ2-3, is DAMVIQNPRYQVTQFGKPVTLSCSQTLNHNVMYWYQQKSSQAPKLLFHYYDKDFNNEADTPDNFQSRRPNTSFCFLDIRSPGLGDTAMYLCATSTPDLAGDTQYFGPGTRLTVL.

The chain joins TRBV2 to TRBJ2-7, with D perhaps matching TRBD1 (6 bases). CDR1 is SNHLY and CDR2 is FYNNEI in the germline V gene. This CDR3 is 14 amino acids long. V was cut by 2 bases and J by 4 bases, with 12 bases left in between. The CDR3 sequence is CASSEQGSGYEQYF. The CDR3 region has the DNA TGTGCCAGCAGTGAACAGGGGTCGGGGTACGAGCAGTACTTC.

This chain connects TRBV18 to TRBJ1-1; TRBD1 matches 7 bases. CDR3 length: 15 amino acids. Germline-derived CDR1 and CDR2 are KGHSH and LQKENI. J lost 0 bases, V lost 4 bases, and 5 bases had no gene match. The CDR3 DNA sequence: TGTGCCAGCTCACTATATACAGGGGTGAACACTGAAGCTTTCTTT. Protein sequence: CASSLYTGVNTEAFF.

The J gene is TRBJ2-5, the V gene TRBV10-3; D gene unclear. V was cut by 7 bases and J by 5 bases, with 11 bases left in between. Germline CDR1 and CDR2: ENHRY and SYGVKD. CDR3 length equals 12 residues. The CDR3 nucleotides read TGTGCCATCAAGCGAGAAACGGAGACCCAGTACTTC. This codes for CAIKRETETQYF.

This sequence joins TRBV27 and TRBJ1-1, with unresolved D. The CDR3 contains 13 residues. The V gene's germline CDR1 is MNHEY and CDR2 SMNVEV (reference sequence). V dropped 3 bases and J dropped 3 bases, with 8 bases sitting between them. CDR3 sequence reads: CASSFSVYTEAFF. DNA for the CDR3: TGTGCCAGCAGTTTTTCCGTTTACACTGAAGCTTTCTTT.

The chain is built from TRBV7-9 and TRBJ2-7; 7 bases agree with TRBD1. J gave up 0 bases and V 4 bases, and 9 bases lay outside the gene matches. This CDR3 has 16 amino acids. Germline V CDR1 and CDR2: SEHNR, FQNEAQ (reference sequence). The CDR3 nucleotides are TGTGCCAGCAGCTGGACAGGACGACAATTCTCCTACGAGCAGTACTTC. This gives the protein CASSWTGRQFSYEQYF.

The chain recombines TRBV5-1 with TRBJ1-1, with 7 bases that match TRBD1. The J segment lost 2 bases and the V segment lost 2 bases, leaving 6 bases of the junction unmatched. This CDR3 is built from 15 residues. Germline V gives CDR1 SGHRS, CDR2 YFSETQ. The CDR3 sequence is CASSFMGQYNTEAFF. The DNA for the CDR3 is TGCGCCAGCAGCTTTATGGGACAGTATAACACTGAAGCTTTCTTT.

The rearrangement uses TRBV6-5 and TRBJ1-1, with 7 bases matching TRBD1. Germline V gene lookup returns CDR1 MNHEY and CDR2 SVGAGI. CDR3 size: 14 residues. After removal of 6 bases from V and 1 base from J, the junction contained 5 bases not matched to a gene. In DNA form, the CDR3 reads TGTGCCAGCAGACCATGGACAGGGAACACTGAAGCTTTCTTT. Translated: CASRPWTGNTEAFF.

V gene TRBV3-1 (or the pseudogene TRBV3-2) combines with J gene TRBJ1-5; D is uncertain. Trimming took 0 bases from V and 9 from J, leaving 6 bases between them. Germline CDR1 reads LGHDT; CDR2 reads YNNKEL (reference sequence). CDR3 length: 12 residues. In DNA form, the CDR3 reads TGTGCCAGCAGCCAAGAGCGAGGGCCCCAGCATTTT. This sequence encodes CASSQERGPQHF.

This chain links TRBV24-1 with TRBJ2-1; tentatively, D is TRBD2 (5 bases). The CDR3 covers 14 residues. V lost 5 bases to trimming and J lost 8 bases, with 15 bases between them. Looked up from germline, CDR1 is KGHDR and CDR2 is SFDVKD. CDR3 in amino acids: CATSGIGPGDEQFF. The CDR3 DNA is TGTGCCACCAGTGGGATAGGTCCCGGGGATGAGCAGTTCTTC.

The chain has TRBV5-5 and TRBJ1-1; D is undetermined. The CDR3 runs 15 residues. The germline CDR1 and CDR2 sequences are SGHKS and YYEKEE (reference sequence). Trimming took 0 bases from V and 1 from J, leaving 10 bases between them. The CDR3 loop reads CASSLVRSRNTEAFF. For the CDR3, the DNA is TGTGCCAGCAGCTTGGTGCGATCTAGGAACACTGAAGCTTTCTTT.

The V and J genes are TRBV3-1 (or the pseudogene TRBV3-2) and TRBJ2-3, with 7 positions matching TRBD1. V dropped 2 bases and J dropped 1; count of bases not matched to a gene: 3. Germline-derived CDR1 and CDR2 are LGHDT and YNNKEL (reference sequence). CDR3 length: 15 residues. The CDR3 nucleotides read TGTGCCAGCAGCCAACCCACAGGGGGCACAGATACGCAGTATTTT. Residues: CASSQPTGGTDTQYF.

V and J are TRBV6-5 and TRBJ2-3, with 7 bases that match TRBD1. With 2 bases clipped from V and 5 bases from J, the junction kept 7 bases outside the gene matches. This CDR3 has 15 residues. The germline gives CDR1 MNHEY, CDR2 SVGAGI. In DNA, the CDR3 is TGTGCCAGCAGTTACGAGGGACAGATGGGAGATACGCAGTATTTT. Amino acid sequence: CASSYEGQMGDTQYF.

V and J are TRBV15 and TRBJ2-7; 12 nucleotides align to TRBD1. The trim removed 6 bases at V and 7 bases at J, leaving 10 bases unmatched. Germline CDR1 and CDR2: LNHNV and YYDKDF (reference sequence). This CDR3 contains 15 residues. CDR3 region: CATRIEGTGGGEQYF. In DNA form, the CDR3 reads TGTGCCACCAGAATAGAGGGGACAGGGGGCGGAGAGCAGTACTTC.

This clone was seen more than once but under ten times. The rearrangement joins TRBV6-6 to TRBJ1-5, with a possible D match to TRBD1 (6 bases). The germline V gene encodes CDR1 MNHNY and CDR2 SVGAGI (reference sequence). Deletions cut 5 bases from V and 4 bases from J, with 12 bases between. The CDR3 runs to 14 residues. CDR3 sequence reads: CASSAQGLNQPQHF. The CDR3, as DNA: TGTGCCAGCAGTGCTCAGGGGTTAAATCAGCCCCAGCATTTT.

The chain recombines TRBV2 with TRBJ2-2; D may be TRBD1 (5 bases). The V gene's germline CDR1 is SNHLY and CDR2 FYNNEI. CDR3 size: 14 residues. V gave up 3 bases and J gave up 1 base, with 6 bases separating them. CDR3 nucleotide sequence: TGTGCCAGCAGTGAGCAGGGGAACACCGGGGAGCTGTTTTTT. Its protein product is CASSEQGNTGELFF.

The chain uses TRBV11-2 and TRBJ1-1, with TRBD1 matching 8 bases. The CDR3 runs 16 residues. Germline loops: CDR1 SGHAT, CDR2 FQNNGV. V lost 5 bases, J lost 1 base, and 9 bases stayed unmatched. The CDR3 nucleotides are TGTGCCAGCAGCACCCTTCCCGGGACAGGGAACACTGAAGCTTTCTTT. Residues: CASSTLPGTGNTEAFF.

This chain connects TRBV6-5 to TRBJ1-1; 9 nucleotides align to TRBD1. The CDR3 has 15 residues. Unmatched junction bases numbered 9, after V lost 6 bases and J lost 4 bases. Germline CDR1 and CDR2: MNHEY and SVGAGI. CDR3 in amino acids: CASRVPGQGGTEAFF. Written as DNA, the CDR3 is TGTGCCAGCAGAGTCCCGGGACAGGGTGGCACTGAAGCTTTCTTT.

This chain uses TRBV10-2 with TRBJ1-5; 8 bases are shared with TRBD1. The CDR3 contains 15 residues. The germline CDR1 and CDR2 sequences are WSHSY and SAAADI. V shed 6 bases, J shed 0 bases, and the junction held 4 bases outside the gene matches. This CDR3 reads CASRQGGNSNQPQHF. CDR3 nucleotide sequence: TGCGCCAGCAGACAGGGGGGTAATAGCAATCAGCCCCAGCATTTT.

V gene TRBV24-1 combines with J gene TRBJ2-1; TRBD2 might be the D (5 bases). CDR1 is KGHDR and CDR2 is SFDVKD in the germline V gene. The V gene lost 5 bases and the J gene lost 0 bases, with 13 bases spanning the gap. The CDR3 has 16 amino acids. DNA of the CDR3: TGTGCCACCAGTGCCCCACAGCGGAGCTCCTACAATGAGCAGTTCTTC. Protein sequence: CATSAPQRSSYNEQFF.

The rearrangement joins TRBV3-1 (or the pseudogene TRBV3-2) to TRBJ1-2; 9 positions agree with TRBD1. Germline V gene data show CDR1 as LGHDT and CDR2 as YNNKEL (reference sequence). The CDR3 has 13 residues. Germline trimming cut 3 bases from V and 8 bases from J; bases unmatched to any gene: 4. The CDR3: CASSQGQGIGYTF. The CDR3 nucleotides read TGTGCCAGCAGCCAGGGACAGGGTATAGGCTACACCTTC.

This chain connects TRBV7-9 to TRBJ2-5; 8 bases agree with TRBD1. Germline CDR1 and CDR2: SEHNR and FQNEAQ (reference sequence). The CDR3 runs to 15 residues. J gave up 4 bases and V 2 bases, and 6 bases lay outside the gene matches. DNA for the CDR3: TGTGCCAGCAGCTTAAGGACAGGGAATCGAGAGACCCAGTACTTC. Translation gives CASSLRTGNRETQYF.

V gene TRBV7-9 combines with J gene TRBJ1-3, with 11 bases identical to TRBD1. After removal of 5 bases from V and 3 bases from J, the junction contained 6 bases not matched to a gene. The germline gives CDR1 SEHNR, CDR2 FQNEAQ (reference sequence). The CDR3 totals 16 residues. CDR3: CASSARTGGRGNTIYF. The CDR3 region has the DNA TGTGCCAGCAGCGCAAGGACAGGGGGCCGTGGAAACACCATATATTTT. Full variable domain (missing parts from reference TRBV7-9 and TRBJ1-3): DTGVSQNPRHKITKRGQNVTFRCDPISEHNRLYWYRQTLGQGPEFLTYFQNEAQLEKSRLLSDRFSAERPKGSFSTLEIQRTEQGDSAMYLCASSARTGGRGNTIYFGEGSWLTVV.

The genes are TRBV5-8 and TRBJ1-2; perhaps TRBD1 as D (5 bases). The CDR3 runs 14 residues. Germline V lookup: CDR1 SGHTS, CDR2 YDEGEE. Trimming cost V 0 bases and J 8 bases, with 14 bases left between them. This chain's CDR3 is CASSLAESRAGYTF. The CDR3 DNA follows: TGTGCCAGCAGCTTGGCAGAGTCCAGGGCCGGCTACACCTTC.